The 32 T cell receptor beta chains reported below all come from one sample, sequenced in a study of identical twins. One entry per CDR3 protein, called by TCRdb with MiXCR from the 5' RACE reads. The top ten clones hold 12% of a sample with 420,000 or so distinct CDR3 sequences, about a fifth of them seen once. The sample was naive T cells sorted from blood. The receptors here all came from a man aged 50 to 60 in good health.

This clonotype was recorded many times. The CDR3 loop is CASSLQASGLTDTQYF. DNA for the CDR3: TGCGCCAGCAGCTTGCAAGCTAGCGGGCTCACAGATACGCAGTATTTT. The chain employs TRBV5-1 and TRBJ2-3; 8 positions agree with TRBD2. The CDR3 totals 16 residues. Per germline, CDR1 SGHRS and CDR2 YFSETQ. The V gene end was trimmed by 1 base and the J gene end by 2 bases; junction bases not matched to a gene: 6.

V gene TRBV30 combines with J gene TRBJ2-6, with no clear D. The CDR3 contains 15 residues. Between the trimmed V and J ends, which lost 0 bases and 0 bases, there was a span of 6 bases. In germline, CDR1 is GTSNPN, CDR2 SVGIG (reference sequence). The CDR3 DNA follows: TGTGCCTGGAGTGTCGGGCTCTCTGGGGCCAACGTCCTGACTTTC. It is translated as CAWSVGLSGANVLTF.

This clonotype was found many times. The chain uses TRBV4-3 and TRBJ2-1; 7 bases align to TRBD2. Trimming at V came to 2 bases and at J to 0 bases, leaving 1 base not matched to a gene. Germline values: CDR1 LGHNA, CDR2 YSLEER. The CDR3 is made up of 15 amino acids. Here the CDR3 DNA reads TGCGCCAGCAGCCAAAGACTAGCCTCCTACAATGAGCAGTTCTTC. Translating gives CASSQRLASYNEQFF.

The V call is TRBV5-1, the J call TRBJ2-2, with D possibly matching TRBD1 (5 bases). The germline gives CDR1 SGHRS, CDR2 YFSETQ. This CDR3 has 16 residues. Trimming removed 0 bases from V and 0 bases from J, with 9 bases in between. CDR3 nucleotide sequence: TGCGCCAGCAGCTTGGTGCGACAGTCGAACACCGGGGAGCTGTTTTTT. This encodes CASSLVRQSNTGELFF.

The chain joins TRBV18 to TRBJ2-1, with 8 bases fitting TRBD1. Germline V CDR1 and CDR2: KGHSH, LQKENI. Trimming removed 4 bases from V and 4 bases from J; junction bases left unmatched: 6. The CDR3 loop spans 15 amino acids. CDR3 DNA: TGTGCCAGCTCACGAGGGACAGGAGAGTACAATGAGCAGTTCTTC. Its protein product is CASSRGTGEYNEQFF.

The CDR3 spells CSVEGRSGGSYEQYF. The CDR3 bases are TGCAGCGTTGAAGGGAGGTCAGGGGGTTCTTACGAGCAGTACTTC. The J gene is TRBJ2-7, the V gene TRBV29-1; 7 positions agree with TRBD1. The ends lost 1 base at V and 4 bases at J; junction bases unmatched: 10. This CDR3 comprises 15 residues. Germline CDR1 reads SQVTM; CDR2 reads ANQGSEA.

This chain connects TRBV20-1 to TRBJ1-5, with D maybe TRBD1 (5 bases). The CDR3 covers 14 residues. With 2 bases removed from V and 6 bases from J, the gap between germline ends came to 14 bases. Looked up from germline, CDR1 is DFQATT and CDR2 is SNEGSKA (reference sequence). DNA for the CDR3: TGCAGTGCTAGATTCCCCCCAGGGACTCAGCCCCAGCATTTT. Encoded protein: CSARFPPGTQPQHF.

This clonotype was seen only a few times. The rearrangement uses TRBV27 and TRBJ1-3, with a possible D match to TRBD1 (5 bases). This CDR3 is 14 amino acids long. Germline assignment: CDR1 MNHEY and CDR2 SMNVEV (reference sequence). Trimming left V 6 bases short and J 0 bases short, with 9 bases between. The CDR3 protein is CASRQGYSGNTIYF. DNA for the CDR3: TGTGCCAGCAGGCAGGGTTACTCTGGAAACACCATATATTTT.

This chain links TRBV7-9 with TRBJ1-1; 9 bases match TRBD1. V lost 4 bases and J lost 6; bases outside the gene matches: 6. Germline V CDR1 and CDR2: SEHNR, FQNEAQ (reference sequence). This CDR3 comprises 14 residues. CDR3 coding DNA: TGTGCCAGCAGCTCCTCGGGACAGGGAGCTGAAGCTTTCTTT. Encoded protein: CASSSSGQGAEAFF.

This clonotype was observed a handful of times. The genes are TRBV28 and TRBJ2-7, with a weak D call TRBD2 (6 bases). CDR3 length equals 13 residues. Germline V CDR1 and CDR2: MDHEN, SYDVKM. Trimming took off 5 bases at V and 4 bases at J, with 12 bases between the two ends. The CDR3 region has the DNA TGTGCCAGCAGTGAACCCGGGAGTTACGAGCAGTACTTC. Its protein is CASSEPGSYEQYF.

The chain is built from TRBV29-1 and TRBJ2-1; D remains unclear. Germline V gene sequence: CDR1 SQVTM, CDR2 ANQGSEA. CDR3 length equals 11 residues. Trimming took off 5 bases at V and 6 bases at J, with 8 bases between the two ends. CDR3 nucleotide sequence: TGCAGCGTTCCGGACGGCAATGAGCAGTTCTTC. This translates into CSVPDGNEQFF.

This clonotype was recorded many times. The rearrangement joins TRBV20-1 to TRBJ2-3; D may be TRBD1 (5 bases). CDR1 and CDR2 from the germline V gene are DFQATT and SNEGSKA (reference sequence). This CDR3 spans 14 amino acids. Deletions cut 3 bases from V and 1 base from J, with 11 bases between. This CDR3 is CSASTQGRTDTQYF. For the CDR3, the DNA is TGCAGTGCTAGTACCCAGGGCCGCACAGATACGCAGTATTTT.

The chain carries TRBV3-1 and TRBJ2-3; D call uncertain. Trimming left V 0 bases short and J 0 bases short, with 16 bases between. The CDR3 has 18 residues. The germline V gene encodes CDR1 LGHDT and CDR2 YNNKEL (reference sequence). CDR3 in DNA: TGTGCCAGCAGCCAAGAGGGATTCGTTACGGCGAGCACAGATACGCAGTATTTT. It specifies CASSQEGFVTASTDTQYF.

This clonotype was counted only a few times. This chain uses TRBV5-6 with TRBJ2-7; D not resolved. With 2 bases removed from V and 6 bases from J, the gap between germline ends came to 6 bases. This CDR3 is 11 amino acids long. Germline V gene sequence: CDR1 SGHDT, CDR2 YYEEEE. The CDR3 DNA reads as TGTGCCAGCAGCTTAATGGGCGAGCAGTACTTC. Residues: CASSLMGEQYF.

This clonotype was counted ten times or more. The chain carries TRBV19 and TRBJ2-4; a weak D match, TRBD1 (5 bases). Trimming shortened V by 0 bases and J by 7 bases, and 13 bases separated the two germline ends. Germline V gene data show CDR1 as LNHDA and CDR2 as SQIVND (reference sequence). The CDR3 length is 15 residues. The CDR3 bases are TGTGCCAGTAGTATAGACCATGCACAGGCGAACATTCAGTACTTC. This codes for CASSIDHAQANIQYF.

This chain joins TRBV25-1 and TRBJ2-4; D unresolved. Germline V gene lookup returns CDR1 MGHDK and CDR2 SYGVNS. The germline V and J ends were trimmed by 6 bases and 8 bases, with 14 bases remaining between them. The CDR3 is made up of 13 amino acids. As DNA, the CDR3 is TGTGCCAGCAGACCCATCGGCGGTGACATTCAGTACTTC. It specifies CASRPIGGDIQYF.

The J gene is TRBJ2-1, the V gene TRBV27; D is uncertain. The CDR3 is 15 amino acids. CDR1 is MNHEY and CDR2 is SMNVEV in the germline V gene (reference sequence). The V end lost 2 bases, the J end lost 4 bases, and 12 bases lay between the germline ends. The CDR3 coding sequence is TGTGCCAGCAGTTTAGTCCGGGTCAGATACAATGAGCAGTTCTTC. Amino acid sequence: CASSLVRVRYNEQFF.

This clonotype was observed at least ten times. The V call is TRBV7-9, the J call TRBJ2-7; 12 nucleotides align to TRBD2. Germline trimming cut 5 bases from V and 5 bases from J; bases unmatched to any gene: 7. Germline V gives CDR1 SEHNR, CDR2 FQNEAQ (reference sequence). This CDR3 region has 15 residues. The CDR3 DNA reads TGTGCCAGCAGCGAGACTAGCGGGAGAAGGAACGAGCAGTACTTC. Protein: CASSETSGRRNEQYF.

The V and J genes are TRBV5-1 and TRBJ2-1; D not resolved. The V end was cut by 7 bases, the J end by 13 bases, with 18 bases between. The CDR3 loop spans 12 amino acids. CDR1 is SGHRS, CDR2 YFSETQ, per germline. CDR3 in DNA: TGCGCCAGCGTTGGTACATCCCCTTCCCAGTTCTTC. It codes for CASVGTSPSQFF.

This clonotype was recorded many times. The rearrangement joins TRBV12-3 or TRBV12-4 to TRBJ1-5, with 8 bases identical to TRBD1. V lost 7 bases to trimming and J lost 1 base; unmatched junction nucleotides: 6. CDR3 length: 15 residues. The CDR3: CASTEDRVSNQPQHF. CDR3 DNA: TGTGCCAGCACCGAGGACAGGGTGAGCAATCAGCCCCAGCATTTT.

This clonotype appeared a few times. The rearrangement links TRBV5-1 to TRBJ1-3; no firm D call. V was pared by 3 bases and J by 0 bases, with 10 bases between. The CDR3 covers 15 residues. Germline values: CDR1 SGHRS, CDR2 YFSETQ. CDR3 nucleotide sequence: TGCGCCAGCAGCTCGGACGGATCCTCTGGAAACACCATATATTTT. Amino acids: CASSSDGSSGNTIYF.

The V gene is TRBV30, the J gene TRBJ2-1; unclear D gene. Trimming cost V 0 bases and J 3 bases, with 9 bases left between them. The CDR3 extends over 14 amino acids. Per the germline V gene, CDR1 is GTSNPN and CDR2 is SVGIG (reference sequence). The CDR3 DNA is TGTGCCTGGAGTGTAAGATGGGACTACAATGAGCAGTTCTTC. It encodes CAWSVRWDYNEQFF.

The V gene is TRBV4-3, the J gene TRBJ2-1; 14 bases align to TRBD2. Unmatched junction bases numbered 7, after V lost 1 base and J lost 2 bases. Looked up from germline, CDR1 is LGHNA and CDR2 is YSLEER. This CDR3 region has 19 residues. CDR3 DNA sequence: TGCGCCAGCAGCCAAGTAAGACTAGCGGGGGGGAGGGCCTACAATGAGCAGTTCTTC. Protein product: CASSQVRLAGGRAYNEQFF.

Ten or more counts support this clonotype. CDR3 region: CSAFAVNNSPLHF. CDR3 sequence (DNA): TGCAGTGCCTTCGCCGTTAATAATTCACCCCTCCACTTT. This chain uses TRBV20-1 with TRBJ1-6; D gene ambiguous. V lost 6 bases, J lost 5 bases, and 11 bases lay in between. The CDR3 has 13 residues. Per the germline V gene, CDR1 is DFQATT and CDR2 is SNEGSKA (reference sequence).

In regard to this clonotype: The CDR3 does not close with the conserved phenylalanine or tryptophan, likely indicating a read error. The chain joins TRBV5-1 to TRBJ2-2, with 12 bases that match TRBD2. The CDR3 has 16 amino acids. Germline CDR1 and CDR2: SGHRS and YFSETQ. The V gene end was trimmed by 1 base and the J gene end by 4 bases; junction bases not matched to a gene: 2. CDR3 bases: TGCGCCAGCAGCTTGCCACTAGCGGGAGGCACCGGGGAGCTGTTTCTT. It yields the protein CASSLPLAGGTGELFL.

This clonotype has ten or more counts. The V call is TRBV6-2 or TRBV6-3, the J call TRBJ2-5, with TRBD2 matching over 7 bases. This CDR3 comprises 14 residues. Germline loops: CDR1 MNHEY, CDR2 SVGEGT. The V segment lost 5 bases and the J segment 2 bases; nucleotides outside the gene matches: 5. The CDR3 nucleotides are TGTGCCAGCAGTCAGACTAGCTGGCAAGAGACCCAGTACTTC. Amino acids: CASSQTSWQETQYF.

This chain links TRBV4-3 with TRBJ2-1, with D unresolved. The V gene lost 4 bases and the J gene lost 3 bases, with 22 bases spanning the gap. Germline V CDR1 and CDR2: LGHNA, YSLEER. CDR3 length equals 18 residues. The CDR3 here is CASSPGPLLPDLYNEQFF. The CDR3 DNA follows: TGCGCCAGCAGCCCCGGACCCCTTCTCCCGGACCTCTACAATGAGCAGTTCTTC.

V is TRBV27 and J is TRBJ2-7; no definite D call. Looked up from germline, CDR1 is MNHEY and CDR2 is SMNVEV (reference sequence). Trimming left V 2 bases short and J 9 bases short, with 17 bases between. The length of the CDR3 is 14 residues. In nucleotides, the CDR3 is TGTGCCAGCAGTTTAAGCGCCCTCTTTCCGCGGCAGTACTTC. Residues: CASSLSALFPRQYF.

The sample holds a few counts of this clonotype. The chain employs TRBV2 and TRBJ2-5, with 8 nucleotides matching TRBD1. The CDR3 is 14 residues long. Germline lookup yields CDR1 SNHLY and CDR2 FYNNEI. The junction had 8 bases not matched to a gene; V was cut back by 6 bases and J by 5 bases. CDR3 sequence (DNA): TGTGCCAGCAGCCCGGACAGGGCGTCGGAGACCCAGTACTTC. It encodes CASSPDRASETQYF.

CDR3 sequence: CASSFMEETQYF. The CDR3 nucleotides are TGCGCCAGCAGCTTCATGGAAGAGACCCAGTACTTC. This chain uses TRBV5-1 with TRBJ2-5; D ambiguous. Trimming shortened V by 2 bases and J by 3 bases, and 5 bases separated the two germline ends. This CDR3 has 12 amino acids. In germline, CDR1 is SGHRS, CDR2 YFSETQ.

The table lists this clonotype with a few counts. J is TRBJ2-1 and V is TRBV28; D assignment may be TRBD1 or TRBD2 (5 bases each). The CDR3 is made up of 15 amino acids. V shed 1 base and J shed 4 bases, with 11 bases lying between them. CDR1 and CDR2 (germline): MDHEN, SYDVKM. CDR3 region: CASSLSGTLYNEQFF. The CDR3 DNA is TGTGCCAGCAGTTTATCCGGGACCCTATACAATGAGCAGTTCTTC. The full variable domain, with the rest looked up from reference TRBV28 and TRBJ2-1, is DVKVTQSSRYLVKRTGEKVFLECVQDMDHENMFWYRQDPGLGLRLIYFSYDVKMKEKGDIPEGYSVSREKKERFSLILESASTNQTSMYLCASSLSGTLYNEQFFGPGTRLTVL.

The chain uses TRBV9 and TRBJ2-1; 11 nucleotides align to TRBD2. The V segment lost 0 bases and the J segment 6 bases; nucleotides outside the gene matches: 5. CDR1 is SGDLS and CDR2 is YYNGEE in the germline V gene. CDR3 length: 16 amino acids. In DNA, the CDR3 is TGTGCCAGCAGCGTAGGGGGCCTAGCGGGAGGCAATGAGCAGTTCTTC. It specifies CASSVGGLAGGNEQFF.